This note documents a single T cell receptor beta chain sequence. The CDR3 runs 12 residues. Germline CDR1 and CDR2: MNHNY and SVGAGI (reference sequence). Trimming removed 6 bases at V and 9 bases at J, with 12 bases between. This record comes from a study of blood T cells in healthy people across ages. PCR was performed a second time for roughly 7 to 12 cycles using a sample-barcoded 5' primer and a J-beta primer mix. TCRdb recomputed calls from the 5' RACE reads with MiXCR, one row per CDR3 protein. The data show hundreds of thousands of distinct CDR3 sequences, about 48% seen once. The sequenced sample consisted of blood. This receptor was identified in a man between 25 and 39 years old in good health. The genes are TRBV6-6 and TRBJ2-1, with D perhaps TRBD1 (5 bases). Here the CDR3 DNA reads TGTGCCAGCAGCAGGGTCAGCCGTGAGCAGTTCTTC. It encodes CASSRVSREQFF.